This is a list of T cell receptor beta chains from one sample in a study of siplizumab effects on memory and regulatory T cells. The data were produced by immunoSEQ multiplex PCR, yet TCRdb's version contains in-frame clones alone and is incomplete. In the table there are about 120,000 clones, roughly 94% of which are singletons. Sequenced input: non-Treg CD4+ T cells sorted from blood. The receptor set was obtained from a human donor in good health. CDR3s include the opening cysteine and the closing phenylalanine or tryptophan. Each record gives: J gene, D gene, CDR3 length, V gene, clone size, CDR3 protein, CDR3 DNA. D genes are given only for firm matches. Size tells how often a clone was seen (once, few, many) or the class of an expanded clone, and some rows leave it out.

j_call: TRBJ1-5; d_call: TRBD1; cdr3_length: 15; v_call: TRBV11-2; clone_size: once; cdr3_aa: CASSSGTGARQPQHF; cdr3_nt: TGTGCCAGCAGCTCCGGGACAGGGGCTCGACAGCCCCAGCATTTT
j_call: TRBJ1-4; d_call: NA; cdr3_length: 12; v_call: TRBV6-6; clone_size: NA; cdr3_aa: CASSRGNEKLFF; cdr3_nt: TGTGCCAGCAGCCGGGGGAATGAAAAACTGTTTTTT
j_call: TRBJ2-2; d_call: NA; cdr3_length: 11; v_call: TRBV30; clone_size: once; cdr3_aa: CAWNVIGELFF; cdr3_nt: TGTGCCTGGAACGTTATCGGGGAGCTGTTTTTT
j_call: TRBJ2-3; d_call: NA; cdr3_length: 12; v_call: TRBV6-5; clone_size: NA; cdr3_aa: CASRDYTEAQYF; cdr3_nt: TGTGCCAGCAGGGACTATACCGAAGCGCAGTATTTT
j_call: TRBJ2-7; d_call: NA; cdr3_length: 13; v_call: TRBV18; clone_size: NA; cdr3_aa: CASSSGTKSEQYF; cdr3_nt: TGTGCCAGCTCATCCGGGACGAAGAGCGAGCAGTACTTC
j_call: TRBJ1-5; d_call: NA; cdr3_length: 13; v_call: TRBV6-5; clone_size: few; cdr3_aa: CASSQSVSSPQHF; cdr3_nt: TGTGCCAGCAGTCAGTCCGTCTCCTCGCCCCAGCATTTT
j_call: TRBJ2-3; d_call: TRBD2; cdr3_length: 17; v_call: TRBV4-1; clone_size: NA; cdr3_aa: CASSHGRRGGSTDTQYF; cdr3_nt: TGCGCCAGCAGCCACGGCAGACGGGGGGGTAGCACAGATACGCAGTATTTT
j_call: TRBJ1-2; d_call: NA; cdr3_length: 14; v_call: TRBV5-1; clone_size: NA; cdr3_aa: CASSTQRAVDGYTF; cdr3_nt: TGCGCCAGCAGCACGCAACGGGCAGTAGATGGCTACACCTTC
j_call: TRBJ2-7; d_call: NA; cdr3_length: 15; v_call: TRBV5-1; clone_size: NA; cdr3_aa: CASSLVPGSSYEQYF; cdr3_nt: TGCGCCAGCAGCTTGGTGCCCGGCAGCTCCTACGAGCAGTACTTC
j_call: TRBJ1-1; d_call: NA; cdr3_length: 13; v_call: TRBV10-3; clone_size: NA; cdr3_aa: CATAGQENTEAFF; cdr3_nt: TGTGCCACTGCAGGACAAGAGAACACTGAAGCTTTCTTT
j_call: TRBJ2-6; d_call: NA; cdr3_length: 15; v_call: TRBV5-1; clone_size: NA; cdr3_aa: CASSLEASGANVLTF; cdr3_nt: TGCGCCAGCAGCCTTGAAGCCTCTGGGGCCAACGTCCTGACTTTC
j_call: TRBJ1-1; d_call: NA; cdr3_length: 13; v_call: TRBV11-2; clone_size: NA; cdr3_aa: CASSLTVNTEAFF; cdr3_nt: TGTGCCAGCAGCTTAACCGTGAACACTGAAGCTTTCTTT
j_call: TRBJ2-7; d_call: TRBD2; cdr3_length: 15; v_call: TRBV4-1; clone_size: NA; cdr3_aa: CASSQGAGGPYEQYF; cdr3_nt: TGCGCCAGCAGCCAAGGGGCGGGGGGGCCGTACGAGCAGTACTTC
j_call: TRBJ2-1; d_call: TRBD2; cdr3_length: 15; v_call: TRBV6-5; clone_size: NA; cdr3_aa: CASSSLAGGWYEQFF; cdr3_nt: TGTGCCAGCAGTTCCCTAGCGGGAGGTTGGTATGAGCAGTTCTTC
j_call: TRBJ1-1; d_call: NA; cdr3_length: 15; v_call: TRBV19; clone_size: NA; cdr3_aa: CASSPLTPKNTEAFF; cdr3_nt: TGTGCCAGTAGTCCCTTGACGCCGAAAAACACTGAAGCTTTCTTT
j_call: TRBJ2-1; d_call: NA; cdr3_length: 12; v_call: TRBV29-1; clone_size: once; cdr3_aa: CSVAARPNEQFF; cdr3_nt: TGCAGCGTTGCGGCGAGGCCGAATGAGCAGTTCTTC
j_call: TRBJ1-2; d_call: NA; cdr3_length: 12; v_call: TRBV10-1; clone_size: NA; cdr3_aa: CASLGSVNGYTF; cdr3_nt: TGCGCCAGCTTAGGCAGTGTTAATGGCTACACCTTC
j_call: TRBJ2-5; d_call: NA; cdr3_length: 14; v_call: TRBV7-2; clone_size: NA; cdr3_aa: CASSLGGSGETQYF; cdr3_nt: TGTGCCAGCAGCTTAGGAGGGAGTGGGGAGACCCAGTACTTC
j_call: TRBJ2-1; d_call: TRBD2; cdr3_length: 12; v_call: TRBV6-5; clone_size: NA; cdr3_aa: CASSYRAGEQFF; cdr3_nt: TGTGCCAGCAGTTACAGAGCGGGAGAGCAGTTCTTC
j_call: TRBJ2-5; d_call: NA; cdr3_length: 12; v_call: TRBV7-9; clone_size: NA; cdr3_aa: CASTVSKGTQYF; cdr3_nt: TGTGCCAGCACGGTATCTAAGGGGACCCAGTACTTC
j_call: TRBJ2-6; d_call: NA; cdr3_length: 13; v_call: TRBV2; clone_size: NA; cdr3_aa: CASSEAGANVLTF; cdr3_nt: TGTGCCAGCAGTGAAGCTGGGGCCAACGTCCTGACTTTC
j_call: TRBJ2-1; d_call: NA; cdr3_length: 13; v_call: TRBV30; clone_size: NA; cdr3_aa: CAGRKATRIEQFF; cdr3_nt: TGTGCCGGAAGAAAAGCTACACGTATTGAGCAGTTCTTC
j_call: TRBJ1-5; d_call: NA; cdr3_length: 13; v_call: TRBV19; clone_size: NA; cdr3_aa: CASSWFSNQPQHF; cdr3_nt: TGTGCCAGTAGTTGGTTTAGCAATCAGCCCCAGCATTTT
j_call: TRBJ1-5; d_call: NA; cdr3_length: 15; v_call: TRBV5-6; clone_size: NA; cdr3_aa: CASSRAGTGNQPQHF; cdr3_nt: TGTGCCAGCAGCAGAGCAGGGACTGGGAATCAGCCCCAGCATTTT
j_call: TRBJ1-2; d_call: TRBD1; cdr3_length: 14; v_call: TRBV7-9; clone_size: NA; cdr3_aa: CASSLGQANYGYTF; cdr3_nt: TGTGCCAGCAGCTTGGGACAGGCGAACTATGGCTACACCTTC
j_call: TRBJ1-1; d_call: NA; cdr3_length: 13; v_call: TRBV18; clone_size: NA; cdr3_aa: CASSLQSYTEAFF; cdr3_nt: TGTGCCAGCTCACTCCAGAGTTACACTGAAGCTTTCTTT
j_call: TRBJ1-1; d_call: NA; cdr3_length: 13; v_call: TRBV11-2; clone_size: once; cdr3_aa: CASSLPPGTEAFF; cdr3_nt: TGTGCCAGCAGCCTCCCTCCGGGCACTGAAGCTTTCTTT
j_call: TRBJ2-2; d_call: NA; cdr3_length: 17; v_call: TRBV9; clone_size: few; cdr3_aa: CASSARPTGSNTGELFF; cdr3_nt: TGTGCCAGCAGCGCCCGTCCGACAGGTTCGAACACCGGGGAGCTGTTTTTT
j_call: TRBJ1-1; d_call: NA; cdr3_length: 13; v_call: TRBV12-5; clone_size: once; cdr3_aa: CASRLMKNTEAFF; cdr3_nt: TGTGCTAGTAGACTAATGAAGAACACTGAAGCTTTCTTT
j_call: TRBJ1-4; d_call: NA; cdr3_length: 14; v_call: TRBV10-3; clone_size: NA; cdr3_aa: CAIGKGSPNEKLFF; cdr3_nt: TGTGCCATCGGGAAAGGGAGTCCTAATGAAAAACTGTTTTTT
j_call: TRBJ1-6; d_call: NA; cdr3_length: 14; v_call: TRBV6-1; clone_size: NA; cdr3_aa: CASSEAYRNSPLHF; cdr3_nt: TGTGCCAGCAGTGAAGCGTACAGAAATTCACCCCTCCACTTT
j_call: TRBJ1-3; d_call: NA; cdr3_length: 15; v_call: TRBV5-4; clone_size: NA; cdr3_aa: CASSLVGVSGNTIYF; cdr3_nt: TGTGCCAGCAGCTTGGTTGGAGTCTCTGGAAACACCATATATTTT
j_call: TRBJ2-5; d_call: NA; cdr3_length: 13; v_call: TRBV5-5; clone_size: NA; cdr3_aa: CASSFIGSETQYF; cdr3_nt: TGTGCCAGCAGTTTTATAGGTTCGGAGACCCAGTACTTC
j_call: TRBJ2-7; d_call: TRBD2; cdr3_length: 14; v_call: TRBV6-5; clone_size: NA; cdr3_aa: CASSRERGPYEQYF; cdr3_nt: TGTGCCAGCAGCCGCGAGCGGGGGCCCTACGAGCAGTACTTC
j_call: TRBJ1-3; d_call: TRBD1; cdr3_length: 16; v_call: TRBV6-1; clone_size: NA; cdr3_aa: CASSERGLLSGNTIYF; cdr3_nt: TGTGCCAGCAGTGAAAGGGGGCTCCTCTCTGGAAACACCATATATTTT
j_call: TRBJ2-2; d_call: NA; cdr3_length: 14; v_call: TRBV2; clone_size: NA; cdr3_aa: CASSGGLGTGELFF; cdr3_nt: TGTGCCAGCAGTGGGGGTCTTGGGACCGGGGAGCTGTTTTTT
j_call: TRBJ2-1; d_call: TRBD2; cdr3_length: 14; v_call: TRBV5-4; clone_size: NA; cdr3_aa: CASSLNRGGNEQFF; cdr3_nt: TGTGCCAGCAGCTTAAATCGGGGGGGGAATGAGCAGTTCTTC
j_call: TRBJ1-5; d_call: TRBD1; cdr3_length: 14; v_call: TRBV27; clone_size: NA; cdr3_aa: CASSFERGRQPQHF; cdr3_nt: TGTGCCAGCAGTTTCGAAAGGGGGCGACAGCCCCAGCATTTT
j_call: TRBJ2-3; d_call: TRBD1; cdr3_length: 14; v_call: TRBV7-3; clone_size: NA; cdr3_aa: CASSSGQGTDTQYF; cdr3_nt: TGTGCCAGCAGCTCGGGACAGGGGACAGATACGCAGTATTTT
j_call: TRBJ2-3; d_call: NA; cdr3_length: 13; v_call: TRBV5-6; clone_size: once; cdr3_aa: CASSLQGTDTQYF; cdr3_nt: TGTGCCAGCAGCTTGCAGGGGACAGATACGCAGTATTTT
j_call: TRBJ1-2; d_call: TRBD1; cdr3_length: 13; v_call: TRBV6-6; clone_size: NA; cdr3_aa: CASDRATGYGYTF; cdr3_nt: TGTGCCAGCGACAGGGCCACAGGCTATGGCTACACCTTC
j_call: TRBJ2-7; d_call: NA; cdr3_length: 16; v_call: TRBV6-5; clone_size: NA; cdr3_aa: CASSSAAAGSSYEQYF; cdr3_nt: TGTGCCAGCAGTTCCGCCGCAGCTGGGAGCTCCTACGAGCAGTACTTC
j_call: TRBJ2-3; d_call: NA; cdr3_length: 13; v_call: TRBV4-1; clone_size: NA; cdr3_aa: CASSQTRGDTQYF; cdr3_nt: TGCGCCAGCAGCCAGACTCGAGGGGATACGCAGTATTTT
j_call: TRBJ2-7; d_call: NA; cdr3_length: 14; v_call: TRBV5-1; clone_size: NA; cdr3_aa: CASSRSTSSYEQYF; cdr3_nt: TGCGCCAGCAGCAGGAGTACCAGCTCCTACGAGCAGTACTTC
j_call: TRBJ1-1; d_call: NA; cdr3_length: 12; v_call: TRBV6-1; clone_size: NA; cdr3_aa: CASDNSPTEAFF; cdr3_nt: TGTGCCAGCGACAACAGCCCCACTGAAGCTTTCTTT
j_call: TRBJ1-4; d_call: TRBD1; cdr3_length: 13; v_call: TRBV5-4; clone_size: once; cdr3_aa: CASSSRQGEKLFF; cdr3_nt: TGTGCCAGCAGCTCCCGACAGGGTGAAAAACTGTTTTTT
j_call: TRBJ2-6; d_call: TRBD1; cdr3_length: 19; v_call: TRBV4-2; clone_size: NA; cdr3_aa: CASSQTLRTGQAWANVLTF; cdr3_nt: TGTGCCAGCAGCCAAACCCTTAGGACAGGACAAGCCTGGGCCAACGTCCTGACTTTC
j_call: TRBJ2-4; d_call: NA; cdr3_length: 13; v_call: TRBV6-6; clone_size: NA; cdr3_aa: CASSTGSTDIQYF; cdr3_nt: TGTGCCAGCAGCACCGGGAGTACTGACATTCAGTACTTC
j_call: TRBJ1-1; d_call: NA; cdr3_length: 11; v_call: TRBV19; clone_size: NA; cdr3_aa: CAGMTALKAFF; cdr3_nt: TGTGCCGGAATGACTGCCTTGAAGGCTTTCTTT
j_call: TRBJ1-3; d_call: TRBD1; cdr3_length: 15; v_call: TRBV7-9; clone_size: NA; cdr3_aa: CASSADRDSGNTIYF; cdr3_nt: TGTGCCAGCAGCGCCGACAGGGACTCTGGAAACACCATATATTTT
j_call: TRBJ1-5; d_call: NA; cdr3_length: 15; v_call: TRBV7-2; clone_size: NA; cdr3_aa: CASSLGGAGVQPQHF; cdr3_nt: TGTGCCAGCAGCTTAGGGGGGGCAGGGGTTCAGCCCCAGCATTTT
j_call: TRBJ2-2; d_call: NA; cdr3_length: 17; v_call: TRBV6-4; clone_size: NA; cdr3_aa: CASSERAARRWAGELFF; cdr3_nt: TGTGCCAGCAGTGAGAGGGCGGCCCGTAGATGGGCCGGGGAGCTGTTTTTT
j_call: TRBJ2-7; d_call: NA; cdr3_length: 14; v_call: TRBV11-2; clone_size: NA; cdr3_aa: CASSLGNFGYEQYF; cdr3_nt: TGTGCCAGCAGCTTAGGGAATTTCGGCTACGAGCAGTACTTC
j_call: TRBJ2-1; d_call: TRBD1; cdr3_length: 15; v_call: TRBV11-2; clone_size: NA; cdr3_aa: CASSLENRGINEQFF; cdr3_nt: TGTGCCAGCAGCTTAGAGAACAGGGGGATCAATGAGCAGTTCTTC
j_call: TRBJ1-6; d_call: NA; cdr3_length: 13; v_call: TRBV14; clone_size: NA; cdr3_aa: CASSQGFNGPLHF; cdr3_nt: TGTGCCAGCAGCCAAGGGTTCAATGGCCCCCTCCACTTT
j_call: TRBJ1-1; d_call: NA; cdr3_length: 14; v_call: TRBV6-5; clone_size: NA; cdr3_aa: CASRVVGDAGKAFF; cdr3_nt: TGTGCCAGCCGAGTTGTCGGCGATGCGGGAAAAGCTTTCTTT
j_call: TRBJ1-1; d_call: TRBD1; cdr3_length: 15; v_call: TRBV2; clone_size: NA; cdr3_aa: CASSEDRGPRTEAFF; cdr3_nt: TGTGCCAGCAGTGAAGACAGGGGGCCGAGGACTGAAGCTTTCTTT
j_call: TRBJ2-1; d_call: NA; cdr3_length: 15; v_call: TRBV5-1; clone_size: NA; cdr3_aa: CASSLDAGPYNEQFF; cdr3_nt: TGCGCCAGCAGCTTGGATGCGGGACCCTACAATGAGCAGTTCTTC
j_call: TRBJ2-1; d_call: NA; cdr3_length: 15; v_call: TRBV19; clone_size: NA; cdr3_aa: CASSIDGFSYNEQFF; cdr3_nt: TGTGCCAGTAGTATAGATGGGTTCTCCTACAATGAGCAGTTCTTC
j_call: TRBJ2-7; d_call: NA; cdr3_length: 13; v_call: TRBV5-4; clone_size: NA; cdr3_aa: CASSYRGSYEQYF; cdr3_nt: TGTGCCAGCAGCTACAGAGGTTCCTACGAGCAGTACTTC